This section outlines one TCR beta chain sequence together with its context. This specimen belongs to a study of blood T cell repertoires in COVID-19. TCRdb's copy holds only in-frame clones and misses some; the assay was immunoSEQ multiplex PCR. The sample has about 370,000 clones; approximately 87% are singletons. V shed 7 bases and J shed 0 bases, with 11 bases lying between them. The CDR3 is 14 amino acids. Germline V CDR1 and CDR2: SNHLY, FYNNEI. Source material: peripheral blood. This chain connects TRBV2 to TRBJ2-3; the D is unclear. This TCR was sampled from a woman in her 30s with COVID-19, enrolled during active disease. CDR3 amino acids: CASKDSPSTDTQYF. CDR3 sequence (DNA): TGTGCCAGCAAAGACTCCCCTAGCACAGATACGCAGTATTTT.